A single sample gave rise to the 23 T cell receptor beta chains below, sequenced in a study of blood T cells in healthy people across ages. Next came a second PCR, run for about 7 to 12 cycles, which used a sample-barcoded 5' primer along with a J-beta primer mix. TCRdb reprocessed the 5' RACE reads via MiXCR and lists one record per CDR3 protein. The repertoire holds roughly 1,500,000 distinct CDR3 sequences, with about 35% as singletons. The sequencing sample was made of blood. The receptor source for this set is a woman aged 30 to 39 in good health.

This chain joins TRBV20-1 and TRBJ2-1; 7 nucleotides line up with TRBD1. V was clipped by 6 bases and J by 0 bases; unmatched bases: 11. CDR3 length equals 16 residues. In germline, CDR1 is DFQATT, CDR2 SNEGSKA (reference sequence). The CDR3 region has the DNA TGCAGTGCCAGGCACCGACAGGGTTACTCCTACAATGAGCAGTTCTTC. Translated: CSARHRQGYSYNEQFF.

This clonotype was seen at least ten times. The CDR3 DNA is TGTGCCAGCAGCCCTCTGACCCACACTGAAGCTTTCTTT. This encodes CASSPLTHTEAFF. The rearrangement links TRBV6-6 to TRBJ1-1; D remains unclear. The V end lost 6 bases, the J end lost 3 bases, and 11 bases lay between the germline ends. The CDR3 is 13 amino acids. The V gene's germline CDR1 is MNHNY and CDR2 SVGAGI (reference sequence).

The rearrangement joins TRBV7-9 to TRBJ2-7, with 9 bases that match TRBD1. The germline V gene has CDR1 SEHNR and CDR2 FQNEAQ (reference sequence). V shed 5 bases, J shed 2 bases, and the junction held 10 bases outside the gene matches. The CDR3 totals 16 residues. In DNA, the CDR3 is TGTGCCAGCAGCGTACCCCGGGACAGGGAGCCCTACGAGCAGTACTTC. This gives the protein CASSVPRDREPYEQYF.

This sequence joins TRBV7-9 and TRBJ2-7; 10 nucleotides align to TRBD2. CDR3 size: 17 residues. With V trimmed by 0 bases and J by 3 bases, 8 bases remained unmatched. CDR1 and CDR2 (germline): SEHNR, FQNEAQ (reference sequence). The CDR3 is CASSLAPSGSHSYEQYF. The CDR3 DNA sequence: TGTGCCAGCAGCTTAGCGCCTAGCGGGAGCCATAGCTACGAGCAGTACTTC.

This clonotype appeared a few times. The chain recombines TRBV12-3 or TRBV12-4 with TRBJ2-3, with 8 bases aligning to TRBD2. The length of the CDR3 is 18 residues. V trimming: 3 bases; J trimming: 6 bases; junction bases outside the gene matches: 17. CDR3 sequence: CASSFPGWSGGQGDTQYF. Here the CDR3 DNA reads TGTGCCAGCAGTTTCCCGGGGTGGAGCGGGGGTCAAGGTGATACGCAGTATTTT.

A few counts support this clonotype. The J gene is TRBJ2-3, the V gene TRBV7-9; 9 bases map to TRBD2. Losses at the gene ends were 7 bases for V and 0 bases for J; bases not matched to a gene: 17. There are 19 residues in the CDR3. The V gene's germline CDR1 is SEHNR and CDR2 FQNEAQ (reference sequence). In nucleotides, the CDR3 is TGTGCCAGCACCTCCGTTGCGGGAGGGAGCCTAACTAGCACAGATACGCAGTATTTT. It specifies CASTSVAGGSLTSTDTQYF.

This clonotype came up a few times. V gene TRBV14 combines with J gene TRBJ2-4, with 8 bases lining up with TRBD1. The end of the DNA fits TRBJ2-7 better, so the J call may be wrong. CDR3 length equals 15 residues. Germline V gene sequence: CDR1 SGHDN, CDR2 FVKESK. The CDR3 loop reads CASSLYGQGIDEQYF. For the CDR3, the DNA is TGTGCCAGCAGCCTGTACGGACAGGGTATCGACGAGCAGTACTTC.

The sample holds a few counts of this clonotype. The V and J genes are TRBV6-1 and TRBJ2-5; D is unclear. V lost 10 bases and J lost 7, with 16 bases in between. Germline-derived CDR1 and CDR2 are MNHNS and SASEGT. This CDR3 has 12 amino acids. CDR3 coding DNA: TGTGCCACCGCACCACCGGTGGGGACCCAGTACTTC. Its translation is CATAPPVGTQYF.

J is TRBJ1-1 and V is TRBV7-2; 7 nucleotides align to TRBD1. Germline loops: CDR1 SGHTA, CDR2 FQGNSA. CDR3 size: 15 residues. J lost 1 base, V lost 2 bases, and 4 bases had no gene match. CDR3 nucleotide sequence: TGTGCCAGCAGCTTACGGGACAGATCGAACACTGAAGCTTTCTTT. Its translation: CASSLRDRSNTEAFF.

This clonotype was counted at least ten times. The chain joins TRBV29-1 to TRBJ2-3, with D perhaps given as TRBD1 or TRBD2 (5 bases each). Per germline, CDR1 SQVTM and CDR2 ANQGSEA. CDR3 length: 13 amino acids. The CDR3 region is CSGGAQSTDTQYF. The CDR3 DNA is TGCAGTGGGGGAGCGCAAAGCACAGATACGCAGTATTTT.

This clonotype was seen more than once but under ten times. Written as DNA, the CDR3 is TGTGCCAGCAGTTTAAGGTGGGGGTCCGATACGCAGTATTTT. This encodes CASSLRWGSDTQYF. This chain joins TRBV12-3 or TRBV12-4 and TRBJ2-3, with D possibly called TRBD1 or TRBD2 (5 bases each). The CDR3 extends over 14 amino acids. Trimming removed 2 bases at V and 6 bases at J, with 12 bases between.

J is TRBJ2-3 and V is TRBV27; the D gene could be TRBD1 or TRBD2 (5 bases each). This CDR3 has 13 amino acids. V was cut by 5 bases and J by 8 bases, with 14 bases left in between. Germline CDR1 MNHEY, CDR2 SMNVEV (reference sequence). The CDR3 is CASSPGTGSTQYF. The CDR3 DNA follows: TGTGCCAGCAGTCCCGGGACCGGGTCTACGCAGTATTTT.

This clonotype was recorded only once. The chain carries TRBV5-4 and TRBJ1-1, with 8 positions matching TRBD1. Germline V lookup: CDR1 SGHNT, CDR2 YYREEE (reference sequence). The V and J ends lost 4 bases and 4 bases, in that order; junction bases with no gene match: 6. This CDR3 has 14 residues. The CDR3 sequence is CASSHGQGFTEAFF. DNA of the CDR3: TGTGCCAGCAGCCATGGACAGGGTTTCACTGAAGCTTTCTTT.

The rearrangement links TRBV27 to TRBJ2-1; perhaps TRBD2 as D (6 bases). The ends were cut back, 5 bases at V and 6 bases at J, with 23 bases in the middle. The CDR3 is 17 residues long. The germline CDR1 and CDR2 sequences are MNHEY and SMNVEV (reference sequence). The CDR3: CASSVFLDGGNLNEQFF. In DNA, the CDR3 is TGTGCCAGCAGTGTCTTCCTGGACGGCGGGAATCTCAATGAGCAGTTCTTC.

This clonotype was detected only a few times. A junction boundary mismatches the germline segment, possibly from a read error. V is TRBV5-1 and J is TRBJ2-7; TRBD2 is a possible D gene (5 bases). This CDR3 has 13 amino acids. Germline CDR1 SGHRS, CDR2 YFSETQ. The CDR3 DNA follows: TGCGTCAGCAGCTTGAGTGCCGGACTGGAGCAGTACTTC. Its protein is CVSSLSAGLEQYF.

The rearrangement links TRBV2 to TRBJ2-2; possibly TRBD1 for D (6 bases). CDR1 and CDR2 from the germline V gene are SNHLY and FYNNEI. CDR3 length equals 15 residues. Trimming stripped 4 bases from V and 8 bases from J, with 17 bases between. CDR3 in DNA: TGTGCCAGCAGTGCACAACAGGGTTCTTCAGGGGAGCTGTTTTTT. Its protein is CASSAQQGSSGELFF.

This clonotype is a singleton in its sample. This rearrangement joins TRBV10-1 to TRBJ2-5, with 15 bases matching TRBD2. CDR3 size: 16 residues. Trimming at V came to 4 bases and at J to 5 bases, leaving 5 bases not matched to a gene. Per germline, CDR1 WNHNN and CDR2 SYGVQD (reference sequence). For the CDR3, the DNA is TGCGCCAGCAGTGCGGGACTAGCGGGAGGCGTGGAGACCCAGTACTTC. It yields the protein CASSAGLAGGVETQYF.

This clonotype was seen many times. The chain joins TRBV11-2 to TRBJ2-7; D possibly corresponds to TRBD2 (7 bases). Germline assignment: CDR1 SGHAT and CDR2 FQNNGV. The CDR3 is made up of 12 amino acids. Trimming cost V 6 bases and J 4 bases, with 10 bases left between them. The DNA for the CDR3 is TGTGCCAGCAGGGCGGGGGCGTACGAGCAGTACTTC. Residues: CASRAGAYEQYF.

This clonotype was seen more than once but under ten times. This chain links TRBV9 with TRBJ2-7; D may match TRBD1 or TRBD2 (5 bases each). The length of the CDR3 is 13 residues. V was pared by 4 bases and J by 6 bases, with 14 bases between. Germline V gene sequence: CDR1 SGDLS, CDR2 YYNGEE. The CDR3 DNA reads TGTGCCAGCAGCATTGGGGGAAAATCCGAGCAGTACTTC. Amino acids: CASSIGGKSEQYF.

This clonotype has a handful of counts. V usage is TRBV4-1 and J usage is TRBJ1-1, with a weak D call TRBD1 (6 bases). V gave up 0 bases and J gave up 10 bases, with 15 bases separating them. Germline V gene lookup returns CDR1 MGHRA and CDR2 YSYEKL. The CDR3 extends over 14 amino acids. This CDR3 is CASSQDLAGARAFF. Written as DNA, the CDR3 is TGCGCCAGCAGCCAAGATCTTGCGGGGGCCCGAGCTTTCTTT.

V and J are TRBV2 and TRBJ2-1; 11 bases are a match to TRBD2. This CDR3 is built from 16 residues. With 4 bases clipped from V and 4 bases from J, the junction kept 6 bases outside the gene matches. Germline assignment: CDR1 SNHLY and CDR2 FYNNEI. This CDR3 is CASSVRVAGGYNEQFF. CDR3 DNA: TGTGCCAGCAGTGTTCGGGTAGCGGGGGGGTACAATGAGCAGTTCTTC.

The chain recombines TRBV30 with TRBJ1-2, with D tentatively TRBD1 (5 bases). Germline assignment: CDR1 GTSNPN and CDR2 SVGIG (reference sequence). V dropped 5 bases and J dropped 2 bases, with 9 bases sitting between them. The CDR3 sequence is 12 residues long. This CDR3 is CAWSQGNYGYTF. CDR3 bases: TGTGCCTGGTCCCAGGGAAACTATGGCTACACCTTC.

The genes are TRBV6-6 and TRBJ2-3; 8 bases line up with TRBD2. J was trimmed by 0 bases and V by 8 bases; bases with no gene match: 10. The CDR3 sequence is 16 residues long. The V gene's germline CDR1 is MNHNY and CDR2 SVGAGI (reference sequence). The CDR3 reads CASGSGGGPSTDTQYF. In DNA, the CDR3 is TGTGCCAGCGGTTCAGGCGGGGGGCCAAGCACAGATACGCAGTATTTT.